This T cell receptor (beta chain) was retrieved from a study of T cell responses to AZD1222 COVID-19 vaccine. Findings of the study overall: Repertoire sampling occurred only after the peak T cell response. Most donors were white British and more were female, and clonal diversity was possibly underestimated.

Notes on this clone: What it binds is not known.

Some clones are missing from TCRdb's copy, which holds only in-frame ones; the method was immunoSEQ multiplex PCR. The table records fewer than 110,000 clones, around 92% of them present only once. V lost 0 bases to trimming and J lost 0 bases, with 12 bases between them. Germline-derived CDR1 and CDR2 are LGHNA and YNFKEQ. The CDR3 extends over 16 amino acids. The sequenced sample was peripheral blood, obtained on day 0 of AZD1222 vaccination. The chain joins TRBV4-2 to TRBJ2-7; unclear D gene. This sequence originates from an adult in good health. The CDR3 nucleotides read TGTGCCAGCAGCCAAGATCTTCGGACCAGCTCCTACGAGCAGTACTTC. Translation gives CASSQDLRTSSYEQYF.